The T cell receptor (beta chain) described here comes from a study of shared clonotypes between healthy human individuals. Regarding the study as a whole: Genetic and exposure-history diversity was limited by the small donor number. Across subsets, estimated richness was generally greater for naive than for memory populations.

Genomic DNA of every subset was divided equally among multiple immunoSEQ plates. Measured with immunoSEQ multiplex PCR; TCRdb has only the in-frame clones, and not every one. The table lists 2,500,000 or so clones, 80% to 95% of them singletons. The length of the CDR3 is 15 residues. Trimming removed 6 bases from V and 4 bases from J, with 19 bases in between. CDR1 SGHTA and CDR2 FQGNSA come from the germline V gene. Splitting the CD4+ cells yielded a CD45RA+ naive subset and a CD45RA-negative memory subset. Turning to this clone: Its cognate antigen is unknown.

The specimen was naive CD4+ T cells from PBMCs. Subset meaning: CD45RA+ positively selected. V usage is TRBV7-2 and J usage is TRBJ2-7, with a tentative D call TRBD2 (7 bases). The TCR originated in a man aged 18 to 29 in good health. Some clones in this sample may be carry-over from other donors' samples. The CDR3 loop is CASSTPRGAGYEQYF. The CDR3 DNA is TGTGCCAGCAGTACGCCCCGGGGGGCAGGGTACGAGCAGTACTTC.